The entry that follows covers one T cell receptor (beta chain) sequence. V was pared by 3 bases and J by 5 bases, with 16 bases between. The CDR3 runs 15 residues. Germline-derived CDR1 and CDR2 are SGHAT and FQNNGV. The data stem from a study of blood T cell repertoires in COVID-19. At the level of the study: Samples of COVID-19 (acute and convalescent) were obtained from the United States, Italy and Spain.

The authors' processing: The assay estimated nucleated cells by amplifying reference gene primers. Using immunoSEQ multiplex PCR, the repertoire was profiled, and TCRdb retains in-frame clones only, with some absent. V, J and clone size are those of that table, while D and trimming were read from the DNA. The sample carries 200,000 to 250,000 clones, around nine tenths recorded once. The source of this sequence is a man between 18 and 35 years old with active or convalescent COVID-19. This rearrangement joins TRBV11-2 to TRBJ1-1, with D maybe TRBD1 (6 bases). The sequencing sample was made of peripheral blood. CDR3 sequence reads: CASSFNEAGVTEAFF. The CDR3 nucleotides read TGTGCCAGCAGCTTTAATGAGGCAGGGGTGACTGAAGCTTTCTTT.